This T cell receptor beta chain was observed in a study of human T cells and chemical hapten exposure. About the study: Patients were given diphenylcyclopropenone on the scalp weekly across the approximately 25-week study. General observations from the study: Relative to controls, expanded TCRs formed significantly more large CDR3 similarity clusters.

Documented time point: pre-sensitization, week 0. Treatment here: therapeutic diphenylcyclopropenone sensitization with weekly scalp DPC. Drawing of blood took place ahead of applying each patch test. A remark on this clonotype: What it binds is unknown. This may stem from a read error, because a much larger clone lies one nucleotide away.

CDR3 length: 18 amino acids. Looked up from germline, CDR1 is LGHNA and CDR2 is YNFKEQ. TCRdb reanalysed the RACE reads using MiXCR and keeps one entry per CDR3 protein. The data show around 57,000 distinct CDR3 sequences, approximately 11% seen once. This sequence joins TRBV4-2 and TRBJ2-1, with D perhaps matching TRBD2 (5 bases). This sample comprised whole blood, obtained in connection with sensitization to the hapten diphenylcyclopropenone (DPC). The clonotype comes from a woman aged 40 to 50 with alopecia areata. Some clones in this sample may be carry-over from other donors' samples. The CDR3 sequence is CASSQGPSRASSYNKQFF. CDR3 DNA sequence: TGTGCCAGCAGCCAAGGCCCGTCGCGGGCCAGCTCCTACAATAAGCAGTTCTTC.